The clone carrying this T cell receptor beta chain was detected a few times. Germline V gene lookup returns CDR1 SEHNR and CDR2 FQNEAQ (reference sequence). V was cut by 1 base and J by 7 bases, with 14 bases left in between. The CDR3 loop spans 15 amino acids. TCRdb processed the 5' RACE reads anew with MiXCR; each CDR3 protein has one entry. The sample yields 260,000 or so distinct CDR3 sequences, around 7.6% seen once. These data originate in a study of identical twins. These data were also filed under a second study, of yellow fever vaccine responses in identical twins.

V gene TRBV7-9 combines with J gene TRBJ2-1; perhaps TRBD2 as D (7 bases). Sequencing was done on a sample of CD8+ T cells sorted from blood. The receptor was isolated from a woman aged 18-29 years in good health. The CDR3 spells CASSLGGGARNEQFF. The CDR3 bases are TGTGCCAGCAGCTTAGGGGGGGGGGCCAGAAATGAGCAGTTCTTC.